These 23 T cell receptor beta chains share one sample of origin, sequenced in a study of CD8 T cells in Susac syndrome. cDNA came from about 0.5 to 1 ug RNA primed by random hexamers. Using its own MiXCR run on the immunoSEQ multiplex PCR reads, TCRdb lists one record per CDR3 protein. Counted here are 400,000 or so distinct CDR3 sequences, approximately 85% occurring once; the ten biggest clones make up about 0.12%. Material: CD8+ T cells from PBMCs. The source is a human donor with multiple sclerosis.

This clonotype was counted a few times. The genes are TRBV24-1 and TRBJ1-1; 7 nucleotides agree with TRBD1. V was clipped by 6 bases and J by 3 bases; unmatched bases: 6. CDR1 is KGHDR and CDR2 is SFDVKD in the germline V gene. This CDR3 is built from 14 residues. The CDR3 bases are TGTGCCACCAGTTCAAGGGGGCGACACACTGAAGCTTTCTTT. Translating it yields CATSSRGRHTEAFF.

This clonotype was recorded once. The rearrangement links TRBV2 to TRBJ2-7; the D gene is possibly TRBD2 (6 bases). The germline gives CDR1 SNHLY, CDR2 FYNNEI. This CDR3 is 15 amino acids long. Trimming took off 4 bases at V and 7 bases at J, with 20 bases between the two ends. CDR3 sequence reads: CASSVETTFGREQYF. The DNA for the CDR3 is TGTGCCAGCAGTGTAGAGACAACCTTTGGGAGGGAGCAGTACTTC.

In DNA, the CDR3 is TGCAGTGCTAGAGATCAGGGCGGGCGTAGCACAGATACGCAGTATTTT. Translation: CSARDQGGRSTDTQYF. The chain employs TRBV20-1 and TRBJ2-3; D assignment may be TRBD1 or TRBD2 (5 bases each). Trimming pared 0 bases from V and 0 bases from J, leaving 13 bases between. Germline V gene lookup returns CDR1 DFQATT and CDR2 SNEGSKA (reference sequence). The CDR3 runs 16 residues.

About this clonotype: The DNA is left out, because the CDR3 cannot be placed on it with certainty; the CDR3 is given as TCRdb lists it. The chain recombines TRBV28 with TRBJ2-1; the listed D gene, TRBD2, was not tested against the DNA. Including both end residues, the CDR3 is 17 amino acids long. Germline V gene lookup returns CDR1 MDHEN and CDR2 SYDVKM. The chain's CDR3 is CASSFSILAGRYNEQFF.

This clonotype was recorded a few times. This chain uses TRBV9 with TRBJ2-7; D is perhaps TRBD2 (6 bases). The V gene lost 0 bases and the J gene lost 0 bases, with 13 bases spanning the gap. This CDR3 region has 16 residues. The germline V gene has CDR1 SGDLS and CDR2 YYNGEE. The chain's CDR3 is CASSVGHIGSSYEQYF. The CDR3 DNA is TGTGCCAGCAGCGTAGGGCATATCGGGAGCTCCTACGAGCAGTACTTC.

This chain uses TRBV6-1 with TRBJ2-5; maybe TRBD2 (5 bases). Germline V gene lookup returns CDR1 MNHNS and CDR2 SASEGT. V lost 10 bases to trimming and J lost 4 bases, with 13 bases between them. The CDR3 loop spans 12 amino acids. The CDR3 DNA sequence: TGTGCCACCACGTACGGAGGAGAGACCCAGTACTTC. This sequence encodes CATTYGGETQYF.

The rearrangement links TRBV5-6 to TRBJ2-7, with D possibly being TRBD1 or TRBD2 (5 bases each). The CDR3 consists of 12 residues. V dropped 6 bases and J dropped 6 bases, with 13 bases sitting between them. Germline CDR1 SGHDT, CDR2 YYEEEE. The CDR3 DNA reads TGTGCCAGCATGGGAGACAGAGGCGAGCAGTACTTC. It specifies CASMGDRGEQYF.

CDR3 amino acids: CASSPDWGSAETQYF. The CDR3 nucleotides read TGTGCCAGCAGTCCCGACTGGGGCTCAGCAGAGACCCAGTACTTC. This chain connects TRBV11-2 to TRBJ2-5; tentatively, D is TRBD1 (5 bases). Germline-derived CDR1 and CDR2 are SGHAT and FQNNGV. This CDR3 is built from 15 residues. V gave up 6 bases and J gave up 4 bases, with 18 bases separating them.

V is TRBV27 and J is TRBJ1-2, with 10 positions matching TRBD1. Per germline, CDR1 MNHEY and CDR2 SMNVEV (reference sequence). V dropped 6 bases and J dropped 6; count of bases not matched to a gene: 13. The CDR3 loop spans 16 amino acids. The CDR3 region has the DNA TGTGCCAGCAGCCTTCTACGGGACAGGGGATTAGATGGCTACACCTTC. This sequence encodes CASSLLRDRGLDGYTF.

This chain joins TRBV29-1 and TRBJ2-7, with 10 bases fitting TRBD2. In germline, CDR1 is SQVTM, CDR2 ANQGSEA. CDR3 length: 17 amino acids. With 6 bases clipped from V and 2 bases from J, the junction kept 16 bases outside the gene matches. The CDR3 coding sequence is TGCAGCGTCGTTTCAGGTCTAGCGGGAGAGGGGGCCTACGAGCAGTACTTC. Translation: CSVVSGLAGEGAYEQYF.

J is TRBJ2-7 and V is TRBV5-1, with TRBD1 matching over 9 bases. Germline assignment: CDR1 SGHRS and CDR2 YFSETQ. V lost 2 bases to trimming and J lost 5 bases; unmatched junction nucleotides: 8. This CDR3 comprises 15 residues. This CDR3 reads CASSFYGTGIDEQYF. The CDR3 nucleotides read TGCGCCAGCAGCTTCTACGGGACAGGGATCGACGAGCAGTACTTC. The full variable domain, rest sourced from reference TRBV5-1 and TRBJ2-7, is KAGVTQTPRYLIKTRGQQVTLSCSPISGHRSVSWYQQTPGQGLQFLFEYFSETQRNKGNFPGRFSGRQFSNSRSEMNVSTLELGDSALYLCASSFYGTGIDEQYFGPGTRLTVT.

The chain couples TRBV20-1 to TRBJ2-1, with D perhaps given as TRBD1 or TRBD2 (5 bases each). With 0 bases removed from V and 9 bases from J, the gap between germline ends came to 21 bases. This CDR3 region has 16 residues. Per germline, CDR1 DFQATT and CDR2 SNEGSKA (reference sequence). As DNA, the CDR3 is TGCAGTGCTAGAGACCTTTTACGAGAGGGGACGAGTGAGCAGTTCTTC. Encoded protein: CSARDLLREGTSEQFF.

The chain couples TRBV4-1 to TRBJ1-2; D is perhaps TRBD1 (6 bases). Trimming shortened V by 1 base and J by 5 bases, and 11 bases separated the two germline ends. CDR1 MGHRA and CDR2 YSYEKL come from the germline V gene. The CDR3 totals 14 residues. The CDR3 here is CASSQGTVEYGYTF. CDR3 DNA sequence: TGCGCCAGCAGCCAAGGGACAGTGGAGTATGGCTACACCTTC.

V is TRBV10-2 and J is TRBJ2-1, with D hard to call. This CDR3 spans 11 amino acids. Germline V gene lookup returns CDR1 WSHSY and CDR2 SAAADI. Trimming stripped 3 bases from V and 8 bases from J, with 5 bases between. The CDR3 region is CASSEWDEQFF. CDR3 DNA: TGCGCCAGCAGTGAATGGGATGAGCAGTTCTTC.

The chain links TRBV21-1 to TRBJ2-2. TRBV21-1 is a pseudogene. CDR3 size: 15 residues. The CDR3 spells CASRITHTNTGELFF. CDR3 bases: TGTGCCAGCAGAATTACACATACTAACACCGGGGAGCTGTTTTTT.

The genes are TRBV30 and TRBJ2-1, with D maybe TRBD1 (5 bases). Germline V gene lookup returns CDR1 GTSNPN and CDR2 SVGIG (reference sequence). CDR3 size: 14 residues. The V and J ends lost 3 bases and 8 bases respectively, with 17 bases between them. The CDR3 DNA reads TGTGCCTGGAGCCTAGGGGCAGGGATCCATGAGCAGTTCTTC. It encodes CAWSLGAGIHEQFF.

This chain uses TRBV6-5 with TRBJ2-7; 11 positions match TRBD1. The CDR3 is 17 amino acids. In germline, CDR1 is MNHEY, CDR2 SVGAGI. V lost 2 bases to trimming and J lost 0 bases; unmatched junction nucleotides: 6. The CDR3 DNA sequence: TGTGCCAGCAGTTACGGGACAGGGGGTTTGGACTCCTACGAGCAGTACTTC. Its translation: CASSYGTGGLDSYEQYF.

The chain joins TRBV5-1 to TRBJ1-2; D uncertain. The CDR3 is made up of 15 amino acids. Trimming took off 1 base at V and 0 bases at J, with 10 bases between the two ends. Germline CDR1 is SGHRS and CDR2 is YFSETQ. CDR3 bases: TGCGCCAGCAGCTTGAGTGAAACCACTAACTATGGCTACACCTTC. Protein sequence: CASSLSETTNYGYTF.

The J gene is TRBJ1-1, the V gene TRBV4-1; possibly TRBD1 for D (6 bases). The CDR3 is 13 residues long. Germline V gene data show CDR1 as MGHRA and CDR2 as YSYEKL. V was clipped by 5 bases and J by 7 bases, with 14 bases between them. The chain's CDR3 is CASSIGRGGEAFF. The CDR3 DNA is TGCGCCAGCAGCATCGGAAGGGGGGGTGAAGCTTTCTTT.

In this sample, this clonotype turned up a few times. This chain uses TRBV5-1 with TRBJ1-1; D ambiguous. The germline V and J ends were trimmed by 0 bases and 0 bases, with 6 bases remaining between them. CDR3 size: 14 residues. CDR1 SGHRS and CDR2 YFSETQ come from the germline V gene. CDR3 in DNA: TGCGCCAGCAGCTTGGGGGATATGAACACTGAAGCTTTCTTT. Translated: CASSLGDMNTEAFF. The variable domain in full, with the rest retrieved from reference TRBV5-1 and TRBJ1-1, is KAGVTQTPRYLIKTRGQQVTLSCSPISGHRSVSWYQQTPGQGLQFLFEYFSETQRNKGNFPGRFSGRQFSNSRSEMNVSTLELGDSALYLCASSLGDMNTEAFFGQGTRLTVV.

This clonotype showed up just a few times. The chain combines TRBV12-3 or TRBV12-4 with TRBJ1-1; a possible D gene is TRBD1 (6 bases). The CDR3 extends over 13 amino acids. Deletions cut 6 bases from V and 6 bases from J, with 14 bases between. This CDR3 is CASSPSGGPEAFF. CDR3 bases: TGTGCCAGCAGCCCCTCGGGGGGGCCTGAAGCTTTCTTT.

The chain is built from TRBV7-8 and TRBJ2-1; D may match TRBD1 or TRBD2 (5 bases each). The CDR3 contains 18 residues. V was shortened by 3 bases and J by 6 bases, with 24 bases between the two germline ends. Germline CDR1 is SGHVS and CDR2 is FQNEAQ. The DNA for the CDR3 is TGTGCCAGCAGCTTTTGGCCCTTACGAGGGGTTTCGGGCAATGAGCAGTTCTTC. It translates to CASSFWPLRGVSGNEQFF.

This sequence joins TRBV13 and TRBJ2-1, with 10 bases matching TRBD2. V shed 5 bases and J 3 bases; nucleotides not matched to a gene: 7. The CDR3 spans 16 residues. Looked up from germline, CDR1 is PRHDT and CDR2 is FYEKMQ (reference sequence). CDR3 protein: CASSPERGGNYNEQFF. CDR3 in DNA: TGTGCCAGCAGCCCCGAGCGGGGGGGGAACTACAATGAGCAGTTCTTC.